This T cell receptor beta chain was profiled in a study of CD8 T cells in Susac syndrome. Study-wide findings and caveats: The study's TCR sequencing and HLA analysis covered a relatively small number of individuals, and the study acknowledged this.

This clonotype was detected only once. Its antigen is unidentified. RNA amounts of 0.5 to 1 ug underwent reverse transcription with random hexamers. Amplification of TCR beta CDR3 was carried out by immunoSEQ multiplex PCR, which covered 54 Vbeta and 13 Jbeta segments. TCRdb reprocessed the immunoSEQ multiplex PCR reads via MiXCR and lists one record per CDR3 protein. The repertoire holds some 160,000 distinct CDR3 sequences, 90% to 97% seen once, with about 0.08% in the top ten. This TCR was recovered from a human donor with Susac syndrome. The sequenced sample consisted of CD4+ T cells from PBMCs.

In DNA form, the CDR3 reads TGTGCCAGTTCCCTGAGCTCCTACAATGAGCAGTTCTTC. Amino acids: CASSLSSYNEQFF. J is TRBJ2-1 and V is TRBV14; D remains ambiguous. This CDR3 spans 13 amino acids. Trimming took 9 bases from V and 0 from J, leaving 9 bases between them. Germline values: CDR1 SGHDN, CDR2 FVKESK.